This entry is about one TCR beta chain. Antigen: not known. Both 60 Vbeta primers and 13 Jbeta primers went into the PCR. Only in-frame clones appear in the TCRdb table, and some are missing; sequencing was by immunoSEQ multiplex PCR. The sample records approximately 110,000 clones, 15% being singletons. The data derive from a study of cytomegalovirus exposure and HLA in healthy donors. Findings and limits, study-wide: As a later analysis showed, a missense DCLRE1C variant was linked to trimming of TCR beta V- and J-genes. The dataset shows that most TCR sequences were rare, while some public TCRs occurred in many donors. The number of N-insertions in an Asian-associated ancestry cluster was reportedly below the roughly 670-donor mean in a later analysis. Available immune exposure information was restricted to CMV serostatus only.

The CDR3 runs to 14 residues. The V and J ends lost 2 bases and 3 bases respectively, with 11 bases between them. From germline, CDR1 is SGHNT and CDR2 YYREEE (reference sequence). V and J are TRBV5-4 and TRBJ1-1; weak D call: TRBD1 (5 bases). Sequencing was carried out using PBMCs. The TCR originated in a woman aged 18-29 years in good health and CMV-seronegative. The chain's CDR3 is CASSFGRGDTEAFF. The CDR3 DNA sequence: TGTGCCAGCAGCTTCGGCCGGGGGGACACTGAAGCTTTCTTT.